Below are 10 T cell receptor beta chains sequenced from a single sample in a study of T cell repertoires in cytomegalovirus infection. TCRdb itself ran the reads through MiXCR, one entry per CDR3 protein. The sample yields approximately 76,000 distinct CDR3 sequences, roughly 3.5% seen once. The sequenced material came from PBMCs. Source of these receptors: a human donor in good health (CMV status not recorded). Some clones in this sample may be carry-over from other donors' samples.

This clonotype was found many times. The CDR3: CASSSDRGYGNTIYF. As DNA, the CDR3 is TGTGCCAGCAGTTCTGACAGGGGTTATGGAAACACCATATATTTT. The chain carries TRBV6-5 and TRBJ1-3, with 8 bases aligning to TRBD1. The trim removed 4 bases at V and 3 bases at J, leaving 5 bases unmatched. The CDR3 has 15 amino acids. CDR1 is MNHEY and CDR2 is SVGAGI in the germline V gene.

At least ten counts were recorded for this clonotype. The chain couples TRBV4-3 to TRBJ1-2, with 7 positions matching TRBD1. The CDR3 totals 14 residues. CDR1 and CDR2 from the germline V gene are LGHNA and YSLEER. V dropped 0 bases and J dropped 4; count of bases not matched to a gene: 2. DNA of the CDR3: TGCGCCAGCAGCCAAGAACAGGGGAGCTATGGCTACACCTTC. Protein product: CASSQEQGSYGYTF.

This clonotype was found many times. The rearrangement joins TRBV4-1 to TRBJ1-3; D remains unclear. CDR1 is MGHRA and CDR2 is YSYEKL in the germline V gene. The CDR3 is 17 amino acids. The V end lost 0 bases, the J end lost 4 bases, and 16 bases lay between the germline ends. The CDR3 protein is CASSQESQTGYGNTIYF. CDR3 sequence (DNA): TGCGCCAGCAGCCAAGAAAGCCAAACGGGGTACGGAAACACCATATATTTT.

In its sample, this clonotype was seen many times. This chain uses TRBV4-3 with TRBJ1-2; D is ambiguous. The V and J ends lost 1 base and 4 bases respectively, with 7 bases between them. The CDR3 sequence is 13 residues long. Germline V lookup: CDR1 LGHNA, CDR2 YSLEER. CDR3: CASSQGGTYGYTF. CDR3 sequence (DNA): TGCGCCAGCAGCCAAGGGGGTACCTATGGCTACACCTTC.

This clonotype was recorded many times. The chain employs TRBV20-1 and TRBJ2-7; D not resolved. CDR1 is DFQATT and CDR2 is SNEGSKA in the germline V gene (reference sequence). The CDR3 sequence is 10 residues long. Deletions cut 3 bases from V and 5 bases from J, with 5 bases between. The CDR3 coding sequence is TGCAGTGCTAGTGACCACGAGCAGTACTTC. Protein: CSASDHEQYF.

This clonotype was picked up many times. The rearrangement uses TRBV11-2 and TRBJ2-3; D perhaps matches TRBD1 (6 bases). Germline loops: CDR1 SGHAT, CDR2 FQNNGV. This CDR3 is 14 amino acids long. V was cut by 3 bases and J by 6 bases, with 13 bases left in between. The DNA of the CDR3 is TGTGCCAGCAGCTTTGCAGGGGCGAGGGATACGCAGTATTTT. Encoded protein: CASSFAGARDTQYF.

This clonotype was picked up many times. The V and J genes are TRBV6-5 and TRBJ2-1; 9 positions agree with TRBD2. This CDR3 has 17 amino acids. Per germline, CDR1 MNHEY and CDR2 SVGAGI. V was pared by 0 bases and J by 3 bases, with 6 bases of the junction left unmatched. Here the CDR3 reads CASSYSMPSGVYNEQFF. CDR3 nucleotide sequence: TGTGCCAGCAGTTACTCGATGCCTAGCGGGGTCTACAATGAGCAGTTCTTC.

This clonotype occurred many times. This chain joins TRBV28 and TRBJ2-7; D might be TRBD1 or TRBD2, each matching 6 bases. CDR1 is MDHEN and CDR2 is SYDVKM in the germline V gene. The length of the CDR3 is 12 residues. The V end was cut by 7 bases, the J end by 5 bases, with 12 bases between. In DNA, the CDR3 is TGTGCCAGCACTGGGGGGCGCGACGAGCAGTACTTC. This codes for CASTGGRDEQYF.

This clonotype was counted ten times or more. The chain carries TRBV12-3 or TRBV12-4 and TRBJ1-3; TRBD1 aligns across 12 bases. Trimming cost V 6 bases and J 4 bases; bases outside gene matches: 7. The CDR3 spans 16 residues. CDR3 DNA sequence: TGTGCCAGCAGGACCGGGACAGGGGGCGGAGGAAACACCATATATTTT. The encoded protein is CASRTGTGGGGNTIYF.

This clonotype came up many times. V is TRBV6-2 or TRBV6-3 and J is TRBJ1-1; D is unclear. Germline CDR1 is MNHEY and CDR2 is SVGEGT. Between the trimmed V and J ends, which lost 0 bases and 5 bases, there was a span of 4 bases. The length of the CDR3 is 12 residues. The CDR3 DNA reads as TGTGCCAGCAGTTACTCGGTTACTGAAGCTTTCTTT. Encoded protein: CASSYSVTEAFF.